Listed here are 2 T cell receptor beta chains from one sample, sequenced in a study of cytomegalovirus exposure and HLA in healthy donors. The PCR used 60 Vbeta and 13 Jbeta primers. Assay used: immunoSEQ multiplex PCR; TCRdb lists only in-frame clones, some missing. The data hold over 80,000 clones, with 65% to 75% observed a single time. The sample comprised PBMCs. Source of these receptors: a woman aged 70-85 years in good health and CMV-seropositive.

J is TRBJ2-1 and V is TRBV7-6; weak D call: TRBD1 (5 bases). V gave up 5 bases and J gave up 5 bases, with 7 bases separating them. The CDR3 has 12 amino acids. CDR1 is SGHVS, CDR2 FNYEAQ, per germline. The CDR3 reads CASSQGNNEQFF. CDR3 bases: TGTGCCAGCAGCCAGGGAAACAATGAGCAGTTCTTC. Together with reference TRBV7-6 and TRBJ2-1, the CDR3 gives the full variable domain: GAGVSQSPRYKVTKRGQDVALRCDPISGHVSLYWYRQALGQGPEFLTYFNYEAQQDKSGLPNDRFSAERPEGSISTLTIQRTEQRDSAMYRCASSQGNNEQFFGPGTRLTVL.

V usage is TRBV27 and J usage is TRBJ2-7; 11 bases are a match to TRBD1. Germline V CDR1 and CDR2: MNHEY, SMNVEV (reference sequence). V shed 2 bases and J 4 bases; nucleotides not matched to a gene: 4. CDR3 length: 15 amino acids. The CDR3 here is CASSLGGTGGYEQYF. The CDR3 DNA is TGTGCCAGCAGTTTAGGTGGGACAGGGGGTTACGAGCAGTACTTC.